The 15 T cell receptor beta chains given below trace back to one sample, sequenced in a study of OX40 agonist ivuxolimab in advanced cancers. Data came from immunoSEQ multiplex PCR; TCRdb stores just in-frame clones and leaves some out. The sample contains more than 50,000 clones, around 87% of which appear only once. Specimen: CD4+ or CD8+ T cells sorted from blood, collected in a trial of the OX40 agonist ivuxolimab. These receptors were taken from an adult with an advanced solid tumor such as melanoma, head and neck, liver or kidney cancer.

The table lists this clone with a count of one. The chain employs TRBV6-5 and TRBJ1-1; 10 positions match TRBD1. Germline values: CDR1 MNHEY, CDR2 SVGAGI. Trimming at V came to 5 bases and at J to 5 bases, leaving 5 bases not matched to a gene. The CDR3 sequence is 14 residues long. CDR3 residues: CASSARTGGTEAFF. CDR3 nucleotide sequence: TGTGCCAGCAGTGCCCGGACAGGGGGAACTGAAGCTTTCTTT.

The gene calls are TRBV7-3 and TRBJ2-5, with 9 nucleotides matching TRBD2. The germline CDR1 and CDR2 sequences are SGHTA and FQGTGA. The V and J ends lost 2 bases and 5 bases, in that order; junction bases with no gene match: 6. This CDR3 comprises 15 residues. The CDR3 loop reads CASSLVKREEETQYF. The CDR3 DNA sequence: TGTGCCAGCAGCTTAGTAAAGCGGGAGGAGGAGACCCAGTACTTC.

The gene calls are TRBV5-1 and TRBJ1-4; weak D call: TRBD1 (6 bases). The germline V and J ends were trimmed by 4 bases and 7 bases, with 14 bases remaining between them. The CDR3 extends over 14 amino acids. The germline CDR1 and CDR2 sequences are SGHRS and YFSETQ. Here the CDR3 reads CASSPGGGGEKLFF. CDR3 sequence (DNA): TGCGCCAGCAGCCCCGGGGGGGGCGGTGAAAAACTGTTTTTT.

The sample holds one count of this clone. The V and J genes are TRBV27 and TRBJ2-1, with 10 bases fitting TRBD2. The CDR3 runs to 16 residues. J gave up 7 bases and V 2 bases, and 8 bases lay outside the gene matches. Looked up from germline, CDR1 is MNHEY and CDR2 is SMNVEV (reference sequence). CDR3 loop: CASSLKRGGNRNEQFF. The DNA of the CDR3 is TGTGCCAGCAGTTTAAAGCGGGGGGGCAATAGAAATGAGCAGTTCTTC.

The rearrangement links TRBV16 to TRBJ2-4; TRBD1 or TRBD2 may be the D gene (5 bases each). The CDR3 length is 16 residues. From germline, CDR1 is KGHSY and CDR2 FQNENV. The germline V and J ends were trimmed by 1 base and 0 bases, with 10 bases remaining between them. The DNA of the CDR3 is TGTGCCAGCAGCCAATTCGAGAGGGGAGCCAAAAACATTCAGTACTTC. It specifies CASSQFERGAKNIQYF.

This chain uses TRBV27 with TRBJ2-3, with D hard to call. CDR3 length: 10 residues. Germline V lookup: CDR1 MNHEY, CDR2 SMNVEV (reference sequence). V lost 7 bases, J lost 8 bases, and 7 bases lay in between. The CDR3 nucleotides are TGTGCCAGCACCTTGGCTACGCAGTATTTT. Translating gives CASTLATQYF.

J is TRBJ2-7 and V is TRBV7-9; 9 bases match TRBD2. From germline, CDR1 is SEHNR and CDR2 FQNEAQ (reference sequence). V lost 5 bases and J lost 3; bases outside the gene matches: 5. The CDR3 contains 14 residues. CDR3 in amino acids: CASSPAGGLYEQYF. CDR3 sequence (DNA): TGTGCCAGCAGCCCAGCGGGGGGACTCTACGAGCAGTACTTC.

This chain connects TRBV7-2 to TRBJ2-1; 8 positions agree with TRBD2. The V segment lost 7 bases and the J segment 9 bases; nucleotides outside the gene matches: 17. Per germline, CDR1 SGHTA and CDR2 FQGNSA. The length of the CDR3 is 16 residues. CDR3 protein: CASTPGSGGPLVEQFF. CDR3 bases: TGTGCCAGCACCCCCGGGTCGGGGGGGCCGTTGGTTGAGCAGTTCTTC.

This clone was detected once. The chain is built from TRBV6-1 and TRBJ1-4, with 8 bases fitting TRBD1. Germline CDR1 MNHNS, CDR2 SASEGT. The CDR3 has 15 residues. V was pared by 4 bases and J by 3 bases, with 4 bases of the junction left unmatched. The CDR3: CASSVTGGSNEKLFF. CDR3 coding DNA: TGTGCCAGCAGTGTAACAGGGGGGTCTAATGAAAAACTGTTTTTT.

CDR3 in amino acids: CASSDDRVVTEAFF. For the CDR3, the DNA is TGTGCCAGCAGCGACGACAGGGTAGTCACTGAAGCTTTCTTT. The chain couples TRBV7-9 to TRBJ1-1; TRBD1 agrees at 7 bases. CDR1 and CDR2 (germline): SEHNR, FQNEAQ (reference sequence). The trim removed 5 bases at V and 4 bases at J, leaving 7 bases unmatched. This CDR3 is 14 amino acids long. The whole variable domain, filled in from reference TRBV7-9 and TRBJ1-1, reads DTGVSQNPRHKITKRGQNVTFRCDPISEHNRLYWYRQTLGQGPEFLTYFQNEAQLEKSRLLSDRFSAERPKGSFSTLEIQRTEQGDSAMYLCASSDDRVVTEAFFGQGTRLTVV.

In its sample, this clone was seen a few times. The CDR3 nucleotides are TGCGCCAGCAGCCCATTAGCGGGGCTTAGCACAGATACGCAGTATTTT. Its translation is CASSPLAGLSTDTQYF. The rearrangement joins TRBV5-1 to TRBJ2-3; TRBD2 matches 8 bases. This CDR3 comprises 16 residues. Germline assignment: CDR1 SGHRS and CDR2 YFSETQ. V lost 4 bases and J lost 0; bases outside the gene matches: 7.

V and J are TRBV4-1 and TRBJ1-4; D call uncertain. In germline, CDR1 is MGHRA, CDR2 YSYEKL. V was shortened by 0 bases and J by 7 bases, with 12 bases between the two germline ends. The CDR3 length is 15 residues. The CDR3 sequence is CASSQEGGRREKLFF. The CDR3, as DNA: TGCGCCAGCAGCCAAGAGGGAGGGAGACGTGAAAAACTGTTTTTT.

This clone was seen a handful of times. This chain connects TRBV29-1 to TRBJ1-1, with a tentative D call TRBD1 (6 bases). Looked up from germline, CDR1 is SQVTM and CDR2 is ANQGSEA. CDR3 length: 11 residues. Trimming pared 3 bases from V and 7 bases from J, leaving 9 bases between. The CDR3 DNA is TGCAGCGTTGATGACAGGAATGAAGCTTTCTTT. Its translation is CSVDDRNEAFF.

The chain is built from TRBV5-1 and TRBJ2-6; D gene uncertain. Looked up from germline, CDR1 is SGHRS and CDR2 is YFSETQ. Trimming stripped 5 bases from V and 0 bases from J, with 9 bases between. This CDR3 is 15 amino acids long. The CDR3 is CASRLPSSGANVLTF. The CDR3 bases are TGCGCCAGCAGACTACCTTCCTCTGGGGCCAACGTCCTGACTTTC.

The sample holds a few counts of this clone. This chain connects TRBV29-1 to TRBJ2-3; 10 bases fit TRBD2. CDR1 and CDR2 (germline): SQVTM, ANQGSEA. CDR3 size: 14 residues. V dropped 7 bases and J dropped 3; count of bases not matched to a gene: 7. CDR3 sequence (DNA): TGCAGCGGAGCGGGAGGGAGGGGGACAGATACGCAGTATTTT. This translates into CSGAGGRGTDTQYF.